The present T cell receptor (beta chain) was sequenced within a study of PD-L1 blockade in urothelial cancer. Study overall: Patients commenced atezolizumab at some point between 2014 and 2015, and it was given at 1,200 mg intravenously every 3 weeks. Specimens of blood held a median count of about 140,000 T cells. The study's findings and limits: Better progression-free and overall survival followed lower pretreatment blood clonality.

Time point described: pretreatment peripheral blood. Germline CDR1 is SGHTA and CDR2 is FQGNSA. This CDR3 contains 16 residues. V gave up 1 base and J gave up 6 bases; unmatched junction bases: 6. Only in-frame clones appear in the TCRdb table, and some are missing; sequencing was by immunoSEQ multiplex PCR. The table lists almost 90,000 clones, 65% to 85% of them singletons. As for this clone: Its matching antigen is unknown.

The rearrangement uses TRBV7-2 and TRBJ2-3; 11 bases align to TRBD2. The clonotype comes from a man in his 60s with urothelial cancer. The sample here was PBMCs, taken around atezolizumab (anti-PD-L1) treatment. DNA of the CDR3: TGTGCCAGCAGCTTAGTAGCGGGGGGGCTGTCCGATACGCAGTATTTT. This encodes CASSLVAGGLSDTQYF.